This passage covers 26 T cell receptor beta chains from one sample sequenced in a study of OX40 agonist ivuxolimab in advanced cancers. The protocol was immunoSEQ multiplex PCR, while the TCRdb copy is restricted to in-frame clones and leaves out a portion. The sample has over 80,000 clones; approximately 91% are singletons. The specimen comprised CD4+ or CD8+ T cells sorted from blood, sampled in a trial of the OX40 agonist ivuxolimab. The receptors stem from an adult with an advanced solid tumor such as melanoma, head and neck, liver or kidney cancer.

The rearrangement joins TRBV5-6 to TRBJ1-1, with 7 bases fitting TRBD1. The CDR3 length is 12 residues. With V trimmed by 3 bases and J by 6 bases, 2 bases remained unmatched. Germline CDR1 SGHDT, CDR2 YYEEEE. CDR3 sequence reads: CASSYRGAEAFF. The DNA of the CDR3 is TGTGCCAGCAGCTACAGGGGAGCTGAAGCTTTCTTT.

V gene TRBV4-1 combines with J gene TRBJ2-3; 12 bases fit TRBD2. V lost 3 bases and J lost 6; bases outside the gene matches: 4. This CDR3 is 15 amino acids long. Per the germline V gene, CDR1 is MGHRA and CDR2 is YSYEKL. CDR3 sequence reads: CASSQPSGRADTQYF. The DNA of the CDR3 is TGCGCCAGCAGCCAGCCTAGCGGGAGGGCGGATACGCAGTATTTT.

This chain connects TRBV11-2 to TRBJ2-5, with D uncertain. Looked up from germline, CDR1 is SGHAT and CDR2 is FQNNGV. V lost 1 base and J lost 7, with 10 bases in between. CDR3 length: 13 residues. CDR3 DNA: TGTGCCAGCAGCTTAGCCGGCCGGGTGACCCAGTACTTC. This gives the protein CASSLAGRVTQYF.

The chain is built from TRBV18 and TRBJ1-5; 8 bases agree with TRBD1. Looked up from germline, CDR1 is KGHSH and CDR2 is LQKENI. The ends lost 5 bases at V and 1 base at J; junction bases unmatched: 4. The CDR3 sequence is 15 residues long. CDR3 sequence: CASSSDRASNQPQHF. The CDR3 coding sequence is TGTGCCAGCTCATCGGACAGGGCGAGCAATCAGCCCCAGCATTTT.

The gene calls are TRBV28 and TRBJ2-4; TRBD1 matches 7 bases. The CDR3 loop spans 15 amino acids. With 1 base clipped from V and 1 base from J, the junction kept 1 base outside the gene matches. The V gene's germline CDR1 is MDHEN and CDR2 SYDVKM. In DNA form, the CDR3 reads TGTGCCAGCAGTTTATTGGACAGGGCCAAAAACATTCAGTACTTC. Translated, it gives CASSLLDRAKNIQYF.

The rearrangement links TRBV10-2 to TRBJ2-1; D ambiguous. There are 13 residues in the CDR3. V was pared by 5 bases and J by 2 bases, with 7 bases between. Germline-derived CDR1 and CDR2 are WSHSY and SAAADI. The CDR3 DNA sequence: TGCGCCAGCAGTAAACAGACCTACAATGAGCAGTTCTTC. Translated, it gives CASSKQTYNEQFF.

The chain joins TRBV5-6 to TRBJ2-7, with D possibly matching TRBD2 (7 bases). Germline V lookup: CDR1 SGHDT, CDR2 YYEEEE. There are 14 residues in the CDR3. The V and J ends lost 6 bases and 3 bases respectively, with 16 bases between them. As DNA, the CDR3 is TGTGCCAGCACCCTGGGGGGGCTGGGCTACGAGCAGTACTTC. It translates to CASTLGGLGYEQYF.

V and J are TRBV28 and TRBJ2-7, with 7 bases fitting TRBD2. Germline V gives CDR1 MDHEN, CDR2 SYDVKM. Trimming took 10 bases from V and 2 from J; bases not matched to a gene: 8. The CDR3 length is 13 residues. CDR3 loop: CATRRGITYEQYF. The CDR3 DNA follows: TGTGCCACCCGGCGGGGGATTACCTACGAGCAGTACTTC.

The chain recombines TRBV11-2 with TRBJ2-1; the match to TRBD2 covers 9 bases. V lost 2 bases and J lost 5; bases outside the gene matches: 10. CDR1 and CDR2 (germline): SGHAT, FQNNGV. The CDR3 loop spans 17 amino acids. As DNA, the CDR3 is TGTGCCAGCAGCTTAAGGGGCAAGCGACTAGCGGACAATGAGCAGTTCTTC. This sequence encodes CASSLRGKRLADNEQFF.

V and J are TRBV19 and TRBJ2-7, with D possibly being TRBD1 or TRBD2 (5 bases each). V dropped 6 bases and J dropped 2 bases, with 11 bases sitting between them. There are 13 residues in the CDR3. The germline CDR1 and CDR2 sequences are LNHDA and SQIVND (reference sequence). This CDR3 reads CASSVQGPYEQYF. CDR3 DNA: TGTGCCAGTAGCGTCCAGGGACCCTACGAGCAGTACTTC.

This rearrangement joins TRBV5-1 to TRBJ2-7, with D perhaps TRBD1 (6 bases). The CDR3 extends over 14 amino acids. Germline-derived CDR1 and CDR2 are SGHRS and YFSETQ. Trimming shortened V by 5 bases and J by 3 bases, and 15 bases separated the two germline ends. DNA for the CDR3: TGCGCCAGCAGGAAGGGATCAGGGGTCTACGAGCAGTACTTC. Protein sequence: CASRKGSGVYEQYF.

This clone appeared a few times. The chain joins TRBV28 to TRBJ1-2; no firm D call. CDR1 is MDHEN, CDR2 SYDVKM, per germline. The CDR3 length is 11 residues. V dropped 7 bases and J dropped 1 base, with 4 bases sitting between them. The CDR3 is CASNNNYGYTF. DNA of the CDR3: TGTGCCAGCAATAATAACTATGGCTACACCTTC.

To note about this clone: Other DNA sequences in the same sample also yield this CDR3. V is TRBV11-1 and J is TRBJ2-1; D gene unclear. Between the trimmed V and J ends, which lost 1 base and 0 bases, there was a span of 4 bases. Germline lookup yields CDR1 SGHAT and CDR2 FQDESV (reference sequence). The CDR3 covers 14 residues. CDR3 DNA: TGTGCCAGCAGCTTAGGGGGCTCCTACAATGAGCAGTTCTTC. Protein product: CASSLGGSYNEQFF.

CDR3 in amino acids: CASSQDWDDANTGELFF. The DNA of the CDR3 is TGTGCCAGCAGCCAAGATTGGGACGACGCGAACACCGGGGAGCTGTTTTTT. V usage is TRBV4-2 and J usage is TRBJ2-2, with D tentatively TRBD1 or TRBD2 (5 bases each). This CDR3 is 17 amino acids long. V lost 0 bases to trimming and J lost 0 bases, with 11 bases between them. Germline V gene data show CDR1 as LGHNA and CDR2 as YNFKEQ.

This clone appeared a single time. V and J are TRBV19 and TRBJ2-7; possible D gene TRBD1, 5 bases. Trimming took 0 bases from V and 4 from J, leaving 13 bases between them. In germline, CDR1 is LNHDA, CDR2 SQIVND (reference sequence). The CDR3 loop spans 15 amino acids. CDR3 loop: CASSIDYYRPYEQYF. CDR3 DNA: TGTGCCAGTAGTATAGATTACTACAGGCCTTACGAGCAGTACTTC.

A note on this clone: The same CDR3 is also encoded by other DNA sequences in this sample. The genes are TRBV10-3 and TRBJ2-5; no clear D gene. Germline V gives CDR1 ENHRY, CDR2 SYGVKD. This CDR3 has 12 residues. V lost 4 bases, J lost 3 bases, and 6 bases lay in between. The DNA of the CDR3 is TGTGCCATCAGTGGAACAGAAGAGACCCAGTACTTC. It translates to CAISGTEETQYF.

The CDR3 bases are TGTGCCAGCAGCTTAAGGGCTAGCGGGGACACTAGCACAGATACGCAGTATTTT. This gives the protein CASSLRASGDTSTDTQYF. The V gene is TRBV7-8, the J gene TRBJ2-3; 9 positions agree with TRBD2. The germline gives CDR1 SGHVS, CDR2 FQNEAQ. The CDR3 loop spans 18 amino acids. V shed 2 bases and J 0 bases; nucleotides not matched to a gene: 9. Variable domain in full (rest from reference TRBV7-8 and TRBJ2-3): GAGVSQSPRYKVAKRGQDVALRCDPISGHVSLFWYQQALGQGPEFLTYFQNEAQLDKSGLPSDRFFAERPEGSVSTLKIQRTQQEDSAVYLCASSLRASGDTSTDTQYFGPGTRLTVL.

The rearrangement joins TRBV28 to TRBJ2-7; 13 nucleotides agree with TRBD2. This CDR3 region has 14 residues. Trimming cost V 6 bases and J 5 bases; bases outside gene matches: 4. Germline assignment: CDR1 MDHEN and CDR2 SYDVKM. The CDR3 coding sequence is TGTGCCAGCAGACAGGGACTAGCGGGAAACGAGCAGTACTTC. Encoded protein: CASRQGLAGNEQYF.

The chain recombines TRBV18 with TRBJ1-2, with D possibly being TRBD1 (6 bases). Germline CDR1 and CDR2: KGHSH and LQKENI. The V gene lost 3 bases and the J gene lost 2 bases, with 13 bases spanning the gap. There are 15 residues in the CDR3. The CDR3 region is CASSPGGANNYGYTF. DNA of the CDR3: TGTGCCAGCTCACCTGGGGGCGCCAACAACTATGGCTACACCTTC.

J is TRBJ2-5 and V is TRBV11-2; D is ambiguous. CDR3 length: 12 residues. Germline CDR1 SGHAT, CDR2 FQNNGV. Between the trimmed V and J ends, which lost 0 bases and 6 bases, there was a span of 5 bases. The CDR3 DNA sequence: TGTGCCAGCAGCTTAGATCTTAAGACCCAGTACTTC. Its protein is CASSLDLKTQYF.

The rearrangement uses TRBV7-3 and TRBJ2-1, with D possibly matching TRBD1 (6 bases). V was pared by 4 bases and J by 1 base, with 11 bases between. This CDR3 has 15 amino acids. Germline lookup yields CDR1 SGHTA and CDR2 FQGTGA. The CDR3 DNA sequence: TGTGCCAGCAGCTACCGAGGGGGATCCTACAATGAGCAGTTCTTC. Amino acids: CASSYRGGSYNEQFF.

The sample holds one count of this clone. The genes are TRBV6-7 and TRBJ2-1; 11 bases line up with TRBD2. TRBV6-7 has ORF status, its function being uncertain. Trimming took 4 bases from V and 0 from J; bases not matched to a gene: 14. This CDR3 spans 20 amino acids. The CDR3 spells CASSSPTSGKTPSSYNEQFF. The CDR3, as DNA: TGTGCCAGCAGTTCCCCGACTAGCGGGAAAACCCCCAGCTCCTACAATGAGCAGTTCTTC.

This clone came up once. The genes are TRBV30 and TRBJ1-5; 8 bases fit TRBD1. Germline V gene data show CDR1 as GTSNPN and CDR2 as SVGIG (reference sequence). The ends lost 4 bases at V and 7 bases at J; junction bases unmatched: 6. The CDR3 contains 13 residues. The CDR3 bases are TGTGCCTGGAACACAGGGGGGCACCAGCCCCAGCATTTT. Amino acids: CAWNTGGHQPQHF.

The chain employs TRBV15 and TRBJ2-5; 10 bases are a match to TRBD2. Germline lookup yields CDR1 LNHNV and CDR2 YYDKDF (reference sequence). CDR3 length: 22 residues. The J segment lost 6 bases and the V segment lost 4 bases, leaving 29 bases of the junction unmatched. The CDR3 spells CATSTSQSGGATSGHPRQTQYF. The CDR3 bases are TGTGCCACCAGCACCTCTCAATCGGGGGGCGCGACTAGCGGGCATCCCAGACAGACCCAGTACTTC. Together with reference TRBV15 and TRBJ2-5, the CDR3 gives the full variable domain: DAMVIQNPRYQVTQFGKPVTLSCSQTLNHNVMYWYQQKSSQAPKLLFHYYDKDFNNEADTPDNFQSRRPNTSFCFLDIRSPGLGDTAMYLCATSTSQSGGATSGHPRQTQYFGPGTRLLVL.

This chain uses TRBV27 with TRBJ1-6; TRBD1 matches at 10 bases. The CDR3 runs 16 residues. Germline V gene lookup returns CDR1 MNHEY and CDR2 SMNVEV (reference sequence). The trim removed 2 bases at V and 8 bases at J, leaving 6 bases unmatched. The CDR3 loop reads CASSLDRGPMDSPLHF. The CDR3 DNA follows: TGTGCCAGCAGTTTAGACAGGGGGCCTATGGATTCACCCCTCCACTTT.

The rearrangement uses TRBV4-2 and TRBJ2-5; 10 bases match TRBD1. V was pared by 4 bases and J by 2 bases, with 4 bases of the junction left unmatched. CDR1 is LGHNA, CDR2 YNFKEQ, per germline. The CDR3 extends over 15 amino acids. The CDR3 loop is CASSRTGGLQETQYF. The CDR3 coding sequence is TGTGCCAGCAGCCGGACAGGGGGGCTTCAAGAGACCCAGTACTTC.